This T cell receptor (beta chain) is from a study of T cell changes during pregnancy in multiple sclerosis. The CDR3 covers 16 residues. V was trimmed by 1 base and J by 2 bases, leaving 12 bases between them. Germline V gene sequence: CDR1 SGHVS, CDR2 FNYEAQ. Method: immunoSEQ multiplex PCR; TCRdb's copy keeps in-frame clones and lacks some. The repertoire consists of tens of thousands of clones, with over 85% occurring once and the leading ten covering 2.5% to 3.5%. This chain joins TRBV7-6 and TRBJ1-3; the D gene is possibly TRBD1 (6 bases). Sequencing used CD8+ T cells from peripheral blood mononuclear cells, obtained before pregnancy. This TCR derives from a female donor with multiple sclerosis, enrolled in a pregnancy study. CDR3 loop: CASSLGGGPPGNTIYF. In DNA, the CDR3 is TGTGCCAGCAGCTTAGGCGGGGGGCCCCCTGGAAACACCATATATTTT.